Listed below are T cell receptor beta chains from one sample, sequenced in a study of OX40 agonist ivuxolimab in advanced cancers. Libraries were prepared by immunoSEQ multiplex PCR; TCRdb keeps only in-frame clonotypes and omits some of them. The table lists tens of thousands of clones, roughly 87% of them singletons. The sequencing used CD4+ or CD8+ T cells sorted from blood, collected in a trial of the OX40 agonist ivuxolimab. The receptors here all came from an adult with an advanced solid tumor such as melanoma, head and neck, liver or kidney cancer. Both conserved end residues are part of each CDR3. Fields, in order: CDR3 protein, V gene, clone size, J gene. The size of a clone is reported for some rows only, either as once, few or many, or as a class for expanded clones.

CASSVDAGPTGQYF | TRBV9 | NA | TRBJ2-7
CASGGHQPQHF | TRBV6-1 | NA | TRBJ1-5
CASSSAGTDYEQYF | TRBV28 | NA | TRBJ2-7
CASSVADSTGRNTIYF | TRBV9 | NA | TRBJ1-3
CASSRVGNTEAFF | TRBV7-3 | NA | TRBJ1-1
CASSGRLADTIQYF | TRBV7-9 | NA | TRBJ2-4
CASSLIGYNEQFF | TRBV7-3 | NA | TRBJ2-1
CASSQVETGDEKLFF | TRBV4-1 | NA | TRBJ1-4
CASIAEHGGANVLTF | TRBV19 | NA | TRBJ2-6
CASNLWGAYEQYF | TRBV28 | NA | TRBJ2-7
CASSMMAGGADEQYF | TRBV11-2 | NA | NA
CASSENPPYPVVDTEAFF | TRBV6-1 | NA | TRBJ1-1
CASSRNRANQPQHF | TRBV28 | NA | TRBJ1-5
CAWGRRFPEAFF | TRBV30 | NA | TRBJ1-1
CASRSGETQYF | TRBV28 | NA | TRBJ2-5
CASSVGPGVPYEQYF | TRBV9 | few | TRBJ2-7
CASRITAGGAYNEQFF | TRBV6-6 | NA | TRBJ2-1
CASSYERAGQPQHF | TRBV6-6 | NA | TRBJ1-5
CASSLEKDGYTF | TRBV7-9 | NA | TRBJ1-2
CASSLAQNTEAFF | TRBV5-4 | once | TRBJ1-1
CASSSWQGAPDTQYF | TRBV7-2 | NA | TRBJ2-3
CASSSRGPGELFF | TRBV28 | NA | TRBJ2-2
CASSPFLVTETAGANVLTF | TRBV4-3 | NA | TRBJ2-6
CATHFDRNFPYTF | TRBV5-8 | NA | TRBJ1-2
CASSHRESAGYTF | TRBV18 | NA | TRBJ1-2
CASSESGSGAEKLFF | TRBV6-1 | NA | TRBJ1-4
CASSIEGQGARQPQHF | TRBV19 | NA | TRBJ1-5
CASSLDWTGANVLTF | TRBV5-1 | NA | TRBJ2-6
CAWNRPGTGEKLFF | TRBV30 | NA | TRBJ1-4
CASSQEQGDEQYF | TRBV14 | NA | NA
CASKKTGMDYGYTF | TRBV2 | NA | TRBJ1-2
CASSWQGASYGYTF | TRBV28 | few | TRBJ1-2
CASSLGDADTQYF | TRBV5-1 | few | TRBJ2-3
CASSFFGEETQYF | TRBV5-1 | NA | TRBJ2-5
CASSLLAGPKETQYF | TRBV5-1 | once | TRBJ2-5
CASSPTGGGGNTIYF | TRBV5-1 | NA | TRBJ1-3
CASSYARQETQYF | TRBV6-5 | NA | TRBJ2-5
CAAGTYGYTF | TRBV7-9 | NA | TRBJ1-2
CAISDRVGEAFF | TRBV10-3 | NA | TRBJ1-1
CASSSLAGAGTGELFF | TRBV7-9 | once | TRBJ2-2
CASSEGAVEKLFF | TRBV6-1 | NA | TRBJ1-4
CAWSLTSGRAASPYNEQFF | TRBV30 | NA | TRBJ2-1
CASSYSIQGYEQYF | TRBV6-6 | once | TRBJ2-7
CASSRGAPNTQYF | TRBV5-4 | NA | TRBJ2-3
CASSDGNYQPQHF | TRBV2 | NA | TRBJ1-5
CASRGTGVGGELFF | TRBV2 | NA | TRBJ2-2
CASNVGGPGNTIYF | TRBV9 | NA | TRBJ1-3
CASSVLWRTNEKLFF | TRBV6-1 | NA | TRBJ1-4
CASSPDLRNTIYF | TRBV19 | once | TRBJ1-3